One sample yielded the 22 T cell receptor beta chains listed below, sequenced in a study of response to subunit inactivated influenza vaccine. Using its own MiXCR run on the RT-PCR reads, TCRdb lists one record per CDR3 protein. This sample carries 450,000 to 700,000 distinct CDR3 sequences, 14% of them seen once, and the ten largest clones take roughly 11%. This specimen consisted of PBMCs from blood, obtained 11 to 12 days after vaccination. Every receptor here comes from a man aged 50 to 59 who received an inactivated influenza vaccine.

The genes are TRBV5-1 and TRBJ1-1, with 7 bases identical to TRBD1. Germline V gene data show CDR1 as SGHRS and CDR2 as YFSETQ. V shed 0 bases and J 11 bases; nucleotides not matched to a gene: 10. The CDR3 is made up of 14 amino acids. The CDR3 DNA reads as TGCGCCAGCAGCTTGGCCGGGGACAGCCCGCGCGCTTTCTTT. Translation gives CASSLAGDSPRAFF.

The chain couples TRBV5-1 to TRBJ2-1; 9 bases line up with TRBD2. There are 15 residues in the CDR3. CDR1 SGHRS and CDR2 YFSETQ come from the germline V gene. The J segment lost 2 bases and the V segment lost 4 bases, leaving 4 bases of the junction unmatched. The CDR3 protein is CASSISGGPYNEQFF. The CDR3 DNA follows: TGCGCCAGCAGCATTAGCGGGGGTCCCTACAATGAGCAGTTCTTC.

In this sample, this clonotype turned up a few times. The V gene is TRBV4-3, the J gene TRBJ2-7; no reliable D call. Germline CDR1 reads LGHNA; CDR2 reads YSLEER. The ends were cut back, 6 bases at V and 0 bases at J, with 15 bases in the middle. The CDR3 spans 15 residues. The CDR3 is CASSKNYLSSYEQYF. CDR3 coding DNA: TGCGCCAGCAGTAAGAATTACCTGAGCTCCTACGAGCAGTACTTC.

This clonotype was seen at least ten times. Written as DNA, the CDR3 is TGTGCCAGCAGCGCACAGGGGGCTTACACCGGGGAGCTGTTTTTT. Translated: CASSAQGAYTGELFF. The gene calls are TRBV7-2 and TRBJ2-2; 9 bases match TRBD1. Germline V gives CDR1 SGHTA, CDR2 FQGNSA. The CDR3 is 15 amino acids. Losses at the gene ends were 5 bases for V and 3 bases for J; bases not matched to a gene: 4.

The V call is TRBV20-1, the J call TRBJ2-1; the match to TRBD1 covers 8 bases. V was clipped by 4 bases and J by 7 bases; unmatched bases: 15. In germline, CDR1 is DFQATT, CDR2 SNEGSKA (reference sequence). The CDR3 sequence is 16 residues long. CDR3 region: CSANLPGRGRRNEQFF. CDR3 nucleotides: TGCAGTGCTAATCTTCCGGGCAGGGGGCGCAGAAATGAGCAGTTCTTC.

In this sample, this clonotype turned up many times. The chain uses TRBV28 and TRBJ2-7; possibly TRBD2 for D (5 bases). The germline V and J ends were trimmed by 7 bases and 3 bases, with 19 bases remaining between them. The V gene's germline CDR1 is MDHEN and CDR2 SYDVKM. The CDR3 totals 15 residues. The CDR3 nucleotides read TGTGCCAGCATTCAGGACTTTGGATCCGGCTACGAGCAGTACTTC. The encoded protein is CASIQDFGSGYEQYF.

The chain's CDR3 is CASSLAWSGGGEQFF. The CDR3 coding sequence is TGCGCCAGCAGCTTGGCCTGGTCCGGAGGTGGAGAGCAGTTCTTC. This rearrangement joins TRBV5-1 to TRBJ2-1, with TRBD2 as a possible D gene (5 bases). The germline CDR1 and CDR2 sequences are SGHRS and YFSETQ. This CDR3 comprises 15 residues. V gave up 0 bases and J gave up 10 bases, with 17 bases separating them.

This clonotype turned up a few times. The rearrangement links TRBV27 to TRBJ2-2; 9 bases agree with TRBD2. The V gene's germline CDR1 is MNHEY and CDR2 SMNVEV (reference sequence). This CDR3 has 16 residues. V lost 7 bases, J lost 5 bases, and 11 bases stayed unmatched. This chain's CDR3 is CASTLIAGAGTGELFF. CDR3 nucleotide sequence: TGTGCCAGCACCTTAATAGCGGGAGCGGGGACCGGGGAGCTGTTTTTT.

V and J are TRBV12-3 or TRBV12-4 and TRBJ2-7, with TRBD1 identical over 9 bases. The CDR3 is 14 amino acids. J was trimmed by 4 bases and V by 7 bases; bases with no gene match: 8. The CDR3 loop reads CASNLQGAKYEQYF. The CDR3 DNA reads TGTGCCAGCAATCTACAGGGGGCAAAGTACGAGCAGTACTTC.

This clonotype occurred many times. CDR3 in amino acids: CASSQGGVGNTIYF. CDR3 DNA sequence: TGTGCCAGCAGCCAAGGGGGAGTTGGAAACACCATATATTTT. The V call is TRBV4-2, the J call TRBJ1-3; D gene ambiguous. CDR1 and CDR2 from the germline V gene are LGHNA and YNFKEQ. V dropped 1 base and J dropped 3 bases, with 7 bases sitting between them. The CDR3 contains 14 residues.

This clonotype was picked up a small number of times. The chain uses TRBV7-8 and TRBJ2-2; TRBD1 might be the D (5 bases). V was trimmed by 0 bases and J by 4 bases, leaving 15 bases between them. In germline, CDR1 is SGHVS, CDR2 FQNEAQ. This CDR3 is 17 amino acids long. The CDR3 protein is CASSLAWQGSGTGELFF. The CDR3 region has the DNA TGTGCCAGCAGCTTAGCCTGGCAGGGTTCGGGCACCGGGGAGCTGTTTTTT.

CDR3 sequence: CASSGDRDPKGTQYF. Written as DNA, the CDR3 is TGTGCCAGCAGTGGTGACAGGGACCCAAAGGGGACCCAGTACTTC. V usage is TRBV25-1 and J usage is TRBJ2-5; 7 bases line up with TRBD1. CDR3 length: 15 amino acids. V was clipped by 4 bases and J by 7 bases; unmatched bases: 12. Germline CDR1 and CDR2: MGHDK and SYGVNS.

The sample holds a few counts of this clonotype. CDR3 bases: TGTGCCAGCAGCCAAGGTCTCGGGACTAGGACCTACGAGCAGTACTTC. Its protein product is CASSQGLGTRTYEQYF. This chain links TRBV3-1 with TRBJ2-7; 8 bases are a match to TRBD2. Unmatched junction bases numbered 7, after V lost 1 base and J lost 2 bases. The CDR3 consists of 16 residues. Germline loops: CDR1 LGHDT, CDR2 YNNKEL (reference sequence).

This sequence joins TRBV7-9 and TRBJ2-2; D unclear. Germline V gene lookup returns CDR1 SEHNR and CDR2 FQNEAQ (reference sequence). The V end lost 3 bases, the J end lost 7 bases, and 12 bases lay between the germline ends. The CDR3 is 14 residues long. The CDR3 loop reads CASSFGLVGGELFF. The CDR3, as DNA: TGTGCCAGCAGCTTCGGCCTAGTGGGCGGGGAGCTGTTTTTT.

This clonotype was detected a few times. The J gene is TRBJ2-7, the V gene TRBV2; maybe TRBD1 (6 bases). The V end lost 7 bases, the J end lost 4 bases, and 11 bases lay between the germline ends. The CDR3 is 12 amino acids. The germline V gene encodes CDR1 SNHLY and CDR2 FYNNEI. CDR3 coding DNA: TGTGCCAGCACCCCGACAGGTTACGAGCAGTACTTC. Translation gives CASTPTGYEQYF.

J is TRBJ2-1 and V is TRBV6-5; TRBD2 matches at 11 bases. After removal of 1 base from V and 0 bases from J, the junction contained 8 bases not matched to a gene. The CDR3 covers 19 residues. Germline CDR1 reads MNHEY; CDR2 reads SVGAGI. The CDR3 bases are TGTGCCAGCAGTTACTGGGTAGCGGGAGGGACCAGCTCCTACAATGAGCAGTTCTTC. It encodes CASSYWVAGGTSSYNEQFF.

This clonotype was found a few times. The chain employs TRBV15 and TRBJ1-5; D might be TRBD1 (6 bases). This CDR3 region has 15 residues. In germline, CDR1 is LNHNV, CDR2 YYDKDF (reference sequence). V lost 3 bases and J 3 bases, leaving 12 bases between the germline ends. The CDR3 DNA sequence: TGTGCCACCAGCAGCACGACAGGAAACAATCAGCCCCAGCATTTT. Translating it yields CATSSTTGNNQPQHF.

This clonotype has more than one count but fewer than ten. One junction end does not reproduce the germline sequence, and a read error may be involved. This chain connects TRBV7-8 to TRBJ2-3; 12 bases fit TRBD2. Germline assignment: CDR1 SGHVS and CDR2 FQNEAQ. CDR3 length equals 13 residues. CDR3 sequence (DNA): TGTGCCAGCAGCCCTCGGACTAGCGGGGTCCAGAATTTT. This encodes CASSPRTSGVQNF.

The CDR3: CASRDREETQYF. The CDR3 coding sequence is TGTGCCAGCAGGGACAGGGAGGAGACCCAGTACTTC. The V and J genes are TRBV12-3 or TRBV12-4 and TRBJ2-5; 8 bases align to TRBD1. The ends lost 6 bases at V and 5 bases at J; junction bases unmatched: 2. The CDR3 has 12 residues.

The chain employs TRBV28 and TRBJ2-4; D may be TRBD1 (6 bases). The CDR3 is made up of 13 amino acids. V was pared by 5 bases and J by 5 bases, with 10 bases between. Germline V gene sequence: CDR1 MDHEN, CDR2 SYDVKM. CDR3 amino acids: CASSKPGENIQYF. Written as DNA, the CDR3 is TGTGCCAGCAGTAAGCCAGGGGAAAACATTCAGTACTTC.

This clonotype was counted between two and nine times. In nucleotides, the CDR3 is TGCGCCAGCAGCTTGGGGGGGGGTTCTCCCAATGAGCAGTTCTTC. It encodes CASSLGGGSPNEQFF. This sequence joins TRBV5-1 and TRBJ2-1; 7 bases are shared with TRBD2. J was trimmed by 6 bases and V by 0 bases; bases with no gene match: 6. This CDR3 has 15 amino acids. Germline assignment: CDR1 SGHRS and CDR2 YFSETQ.

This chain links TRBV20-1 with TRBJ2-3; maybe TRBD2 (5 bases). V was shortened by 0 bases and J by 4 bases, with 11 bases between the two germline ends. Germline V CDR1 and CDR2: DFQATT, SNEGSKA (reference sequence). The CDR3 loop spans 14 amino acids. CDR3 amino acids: CSARELVRPDTQYF. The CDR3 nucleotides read TGCAGTGCTAGAGAACTAGTGCGGCCAGATACGCAGTATTTT.